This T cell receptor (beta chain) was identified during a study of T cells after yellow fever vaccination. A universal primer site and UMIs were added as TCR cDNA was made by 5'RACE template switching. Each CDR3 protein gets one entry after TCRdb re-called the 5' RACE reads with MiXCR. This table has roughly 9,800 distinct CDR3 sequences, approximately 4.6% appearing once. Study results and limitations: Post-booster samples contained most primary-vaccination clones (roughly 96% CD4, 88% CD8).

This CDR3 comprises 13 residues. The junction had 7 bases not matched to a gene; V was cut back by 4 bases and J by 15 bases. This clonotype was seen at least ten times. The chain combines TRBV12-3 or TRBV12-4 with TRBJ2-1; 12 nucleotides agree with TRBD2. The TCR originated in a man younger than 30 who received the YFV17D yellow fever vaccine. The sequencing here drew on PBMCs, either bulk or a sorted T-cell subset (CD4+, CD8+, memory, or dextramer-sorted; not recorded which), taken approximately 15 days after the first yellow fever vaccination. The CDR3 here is CASSSLAGGSGFF. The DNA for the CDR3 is TGTGCCAGCAGTTCACTAGCGGGGGGCTCCGGGTTCTTC.